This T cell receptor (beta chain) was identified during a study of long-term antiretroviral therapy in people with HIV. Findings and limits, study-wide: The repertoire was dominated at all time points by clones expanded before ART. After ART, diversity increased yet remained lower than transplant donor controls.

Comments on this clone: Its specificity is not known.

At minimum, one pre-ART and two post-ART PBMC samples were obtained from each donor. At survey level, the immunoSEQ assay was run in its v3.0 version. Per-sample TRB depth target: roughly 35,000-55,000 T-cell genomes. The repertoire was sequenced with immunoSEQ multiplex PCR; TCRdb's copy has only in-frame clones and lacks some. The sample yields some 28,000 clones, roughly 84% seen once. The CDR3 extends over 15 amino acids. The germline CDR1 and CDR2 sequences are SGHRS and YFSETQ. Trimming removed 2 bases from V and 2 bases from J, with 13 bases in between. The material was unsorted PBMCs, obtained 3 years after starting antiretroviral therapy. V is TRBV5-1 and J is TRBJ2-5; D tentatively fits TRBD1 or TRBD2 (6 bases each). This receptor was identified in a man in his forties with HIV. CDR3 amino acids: CASSFTWGAQETQYF. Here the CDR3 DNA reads TGCGCCAGCAGCTTTACGTGGGGGGCTCAAGAGACCCAGTACTTC.